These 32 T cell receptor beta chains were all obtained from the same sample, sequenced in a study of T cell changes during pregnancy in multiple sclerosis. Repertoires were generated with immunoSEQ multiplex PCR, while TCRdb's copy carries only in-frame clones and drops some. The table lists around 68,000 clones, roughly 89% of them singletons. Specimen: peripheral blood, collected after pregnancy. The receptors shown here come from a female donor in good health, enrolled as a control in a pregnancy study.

The DNA of the CDR3 is TGTGCCAGCAGCGTTTCCCGGGACAGGGGGGGCACTGAAGCTTTCTTT. It encodes CASSVSRDRGGTEAFF. The chain combines TRBV9 with TRBJ1-1; 11 nucleotides align to TRBD1. CDR3 size: 16 residues. The V segment lost 2 bases and the J segment 4 bases; nucleotides outside the gene matches: 7. Germline loops: CDR1 SGDLS, CDR2 YYNGEE.

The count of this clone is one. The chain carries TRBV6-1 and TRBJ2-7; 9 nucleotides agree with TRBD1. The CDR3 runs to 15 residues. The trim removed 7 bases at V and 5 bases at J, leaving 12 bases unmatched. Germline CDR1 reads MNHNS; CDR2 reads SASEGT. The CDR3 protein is CASIFTGGAADEQYF. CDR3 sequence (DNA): TGTGCCAGCATTTTCACAGGGGGCGCCGCCGACGAGCAGTACTTC.

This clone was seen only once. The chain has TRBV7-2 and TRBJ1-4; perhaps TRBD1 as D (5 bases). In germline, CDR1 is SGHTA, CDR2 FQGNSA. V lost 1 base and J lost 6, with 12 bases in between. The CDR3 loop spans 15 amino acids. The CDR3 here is CASSLVQGNDEKLFF. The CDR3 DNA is TGTGCCAGCAGCTTAGTTCAGGGTAATGATGAAAAACTGTTTTTT.

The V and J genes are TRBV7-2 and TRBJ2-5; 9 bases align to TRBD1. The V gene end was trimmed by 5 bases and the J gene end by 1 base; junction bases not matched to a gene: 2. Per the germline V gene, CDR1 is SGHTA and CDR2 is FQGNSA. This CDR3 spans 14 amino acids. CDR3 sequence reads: CASSRTGVQETQYF. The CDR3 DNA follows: TGTGCCAGCAGCCGGACAGGGGTCCAAGAGACCCAGTACTTC.

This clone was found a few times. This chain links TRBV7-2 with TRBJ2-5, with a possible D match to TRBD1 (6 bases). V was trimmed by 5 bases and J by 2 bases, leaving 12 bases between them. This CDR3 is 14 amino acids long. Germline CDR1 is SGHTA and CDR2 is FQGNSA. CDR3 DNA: TGTGCCAGCAGCAAGTCAGGGGTGCAAGAGACCCAGTACTTC. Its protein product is CASSKSGVQETQYF. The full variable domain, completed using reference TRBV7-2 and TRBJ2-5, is GAGVSQSPSNKVTEKGKDVELRCDPISGHTALYWYRQSLGQGLEFLIYFQGNSAPDKSGLPSDRFSAERTGGSVSTLTIQRTQQEDSAVYLCASSKSGVQETQYFGPGTRLLVL.

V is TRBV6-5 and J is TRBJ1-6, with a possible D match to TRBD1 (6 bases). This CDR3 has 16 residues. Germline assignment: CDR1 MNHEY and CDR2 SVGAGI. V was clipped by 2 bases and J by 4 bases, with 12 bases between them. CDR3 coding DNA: TGTGCCAGCAGTTACAGGGGACACCGATATAATTCACCCCTCCACTTT. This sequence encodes CASSYRGHRYNSPLHF.

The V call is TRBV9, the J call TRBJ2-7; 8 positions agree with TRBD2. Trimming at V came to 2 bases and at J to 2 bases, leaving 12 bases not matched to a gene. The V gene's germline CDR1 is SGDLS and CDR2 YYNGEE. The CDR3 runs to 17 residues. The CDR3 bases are TGTGCCAGCAGCGTTGGACTAGCCGTTCGATTACCCTACGAGCAGTACTTC. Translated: CASSVGLAVRLPYEQYF.

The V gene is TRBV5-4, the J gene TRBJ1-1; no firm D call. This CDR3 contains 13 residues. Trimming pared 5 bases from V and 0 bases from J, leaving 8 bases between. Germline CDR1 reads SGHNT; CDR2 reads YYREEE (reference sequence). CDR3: CASRMGVNTEAFF. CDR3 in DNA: TGTGCCAGCAGGATGGGAGTGAACACTGAAGCTTTCTTT.

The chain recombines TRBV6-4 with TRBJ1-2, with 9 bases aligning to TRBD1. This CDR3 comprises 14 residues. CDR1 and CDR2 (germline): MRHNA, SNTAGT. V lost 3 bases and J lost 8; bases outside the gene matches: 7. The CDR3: CASSDPGQGQGYTF. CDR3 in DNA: TGTGCCAGCAGTGATCCGGGACAGGGACAGGGCTACACCTTC.

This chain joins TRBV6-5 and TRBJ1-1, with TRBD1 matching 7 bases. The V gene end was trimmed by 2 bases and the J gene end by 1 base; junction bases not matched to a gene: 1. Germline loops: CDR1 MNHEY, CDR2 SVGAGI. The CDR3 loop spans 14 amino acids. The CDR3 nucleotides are TGTGCCAGCAGTTACGGGACAGCGAACACTGAAGCTTTCTTT. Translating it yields CASSYGTANTEAFF.

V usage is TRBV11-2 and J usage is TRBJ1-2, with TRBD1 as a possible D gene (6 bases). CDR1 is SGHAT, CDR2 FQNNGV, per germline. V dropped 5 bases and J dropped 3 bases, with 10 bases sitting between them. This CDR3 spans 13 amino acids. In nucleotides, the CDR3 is TGTGCCAGCAGCCCACAGGGCCACTATGGCTACACCTTC. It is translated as CASSPQGHYGYTF.

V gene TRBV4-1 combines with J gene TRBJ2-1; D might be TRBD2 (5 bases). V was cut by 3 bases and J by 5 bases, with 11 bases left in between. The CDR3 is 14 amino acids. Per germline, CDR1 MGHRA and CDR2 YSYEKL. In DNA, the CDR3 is TGCGCCAGCAGCCACTATCTCGGGAACAATGAGCAGTTCTTC. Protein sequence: CASSHYLGNNEQFF.

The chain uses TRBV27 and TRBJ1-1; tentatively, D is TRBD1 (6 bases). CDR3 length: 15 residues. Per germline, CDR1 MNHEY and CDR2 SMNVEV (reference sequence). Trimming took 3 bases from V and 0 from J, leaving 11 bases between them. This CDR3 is CASSFQGLMNTEAFF. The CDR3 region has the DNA TGTGCCAGCAGTTTTCAGGGGTTAATGAACACTGAAGCTTTCTTT.

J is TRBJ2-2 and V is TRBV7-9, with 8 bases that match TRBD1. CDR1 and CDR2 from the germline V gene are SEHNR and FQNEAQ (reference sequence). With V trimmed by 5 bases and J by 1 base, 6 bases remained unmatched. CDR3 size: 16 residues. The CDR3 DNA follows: TGTGCCAGCAGCGGAACAGGGGGATGGAACACCGGGGAGCTGTTTTTT. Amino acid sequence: CASSGTGGWNTGELFF.

CDR3 sequence (DNA): TGTGCCAGCAGCATCTCCGGGACAGGGGAATCACCCCTCCACTTT. Protein product: CASSISGTGESPLHF. J is TRBJ1-6 and V is TRBV7-2; 10 nucleotides agree with TRBD1. This CDR3 has 15 amino acids. Germline values: CDR1 SGHTA, CDR2 FQGNSA. Trimming took 5 bases from V and 10 from J; bases not matched to a gene: 8.

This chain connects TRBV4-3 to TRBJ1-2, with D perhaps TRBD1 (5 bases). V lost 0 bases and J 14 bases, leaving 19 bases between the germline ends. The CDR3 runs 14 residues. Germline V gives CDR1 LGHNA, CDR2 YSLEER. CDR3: CASSQDPRAGGSTF. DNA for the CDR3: TGCGCCAGCAGCCAAGATCCGAGGGCGGGGGGTAGTACCTTC.

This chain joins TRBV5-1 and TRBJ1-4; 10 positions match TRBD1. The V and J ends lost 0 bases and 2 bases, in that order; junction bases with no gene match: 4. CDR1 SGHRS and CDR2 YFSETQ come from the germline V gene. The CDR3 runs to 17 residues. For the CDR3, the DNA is TGCGCCAGCAGCTTGGTTGGGACAGGGGTGACTAATGAAAAACTGTTTTTT. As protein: CASSLVGTGVTNEKLFF.

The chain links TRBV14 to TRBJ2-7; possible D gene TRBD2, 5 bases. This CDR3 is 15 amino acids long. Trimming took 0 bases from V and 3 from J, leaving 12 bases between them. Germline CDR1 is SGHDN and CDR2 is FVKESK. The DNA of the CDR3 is TGTGCCAGCAGCCAAGATAAAGGACTCTTCTACGAGCAGTACTTC. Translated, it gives CASSQDKGLFYEQYF. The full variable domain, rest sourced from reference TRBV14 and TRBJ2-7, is EAGVTQFPSHSVIEKGQTVTLRCDPISGHDNLYWYRRVMGKEIKFLLHFVKESKQDESGMPNNRFLAERTGGTYSTLKVQPAELEDSGVYFCASSQDKGLFYEQYFGPGTRLTVT.

CDR3 nucleotides: TGCAGCGTTGGGACAGGGGTAGGAAACACCATATATTTT. This codes for CSVGTGVGNTIYF. The V and J genes are TRBV29-1 and TRBJ1-3; TRBD1 matches at 9 bases. Looked up from germline, CDR1 is SQVTM and CDR2 is ANQGSEA. V lost 4 bases and J lost 4; bases outside the gene matches: 2. This CDR3 contains 13 residues.

This CDR3 reads CASSLETVDTQYF. The CDR3 DNA reads as TGCGCCAGCAGCTTGGAGACAGTAGATACGCAGTATTTT. The J gene is TRBJ2-3, the V gene TRBV5-1; D may be TRBD1 (5 bases). Trimming took off 0 bases at V and 5 bases at J, with 7 bases between the two ends. The CDR3 totals 13 residues. The germline V gene has CDR1 SGHRS and CDR2 YFSETQ.

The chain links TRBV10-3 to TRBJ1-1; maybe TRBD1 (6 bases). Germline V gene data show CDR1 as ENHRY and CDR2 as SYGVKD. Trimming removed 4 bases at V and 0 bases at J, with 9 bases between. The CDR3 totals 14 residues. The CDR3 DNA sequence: TGTGCCATCAGTGGGACAGCTTTGAACACTGAAGCTTTCTTT. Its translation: CAISGTALNTEAFF.

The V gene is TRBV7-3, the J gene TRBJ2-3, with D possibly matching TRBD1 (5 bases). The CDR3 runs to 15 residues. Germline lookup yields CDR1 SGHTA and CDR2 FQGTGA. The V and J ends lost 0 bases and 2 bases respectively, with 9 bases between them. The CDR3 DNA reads TGTGCCAGCAGCTTAACAGGACAAGACACAGATACGCAGTATTTT. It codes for CASSLTGQDTDTQYF.

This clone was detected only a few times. The DNA of the CDR3 is TGTGCCAGCAGCGCCGGGTCGGGCACTGAAGCTTTCTTT. Its protein product is CASSAGSGTEAFF. This sequence joins TRBV7-9 and TRBJ1-1; D unclear. Between the trimmed V and J ends, which lost 5 bases and 4 bases, there was a span of 11 bases. CDR3 length: 13 amino acids. Germline assignment: CDR1 SEHNR and CDR2 FQNEAQ (reference sequence).

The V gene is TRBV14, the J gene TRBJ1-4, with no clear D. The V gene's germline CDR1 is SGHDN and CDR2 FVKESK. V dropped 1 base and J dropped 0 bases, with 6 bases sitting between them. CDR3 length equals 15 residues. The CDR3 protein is CASSQGGATNEKLFF. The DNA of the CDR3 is TGTGCCAGCAGCCAAGGCGGGGCAACTAATGAAAAACTGTTTTTT.

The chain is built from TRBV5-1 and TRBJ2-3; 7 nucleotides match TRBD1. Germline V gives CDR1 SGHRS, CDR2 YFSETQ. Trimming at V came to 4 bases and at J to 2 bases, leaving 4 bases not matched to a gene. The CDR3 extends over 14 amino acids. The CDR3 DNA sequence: TGCGCCAGCAGCCGGGACAGTATCACAGATACGCAGTATTTT. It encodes CASSRDSITDTQYF.

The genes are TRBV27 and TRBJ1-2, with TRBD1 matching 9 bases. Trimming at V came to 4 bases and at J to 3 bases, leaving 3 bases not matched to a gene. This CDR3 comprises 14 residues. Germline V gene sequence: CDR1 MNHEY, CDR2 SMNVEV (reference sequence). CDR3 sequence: CASSSDRGDYGYTF. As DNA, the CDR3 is TGTGCCAGCAGTTCAGACAGGGGGGACTATGGCTACACCTTC.

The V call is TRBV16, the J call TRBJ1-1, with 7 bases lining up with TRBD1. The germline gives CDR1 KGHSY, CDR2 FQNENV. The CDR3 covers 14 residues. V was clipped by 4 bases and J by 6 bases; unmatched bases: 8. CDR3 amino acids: CASSPPTGDPEAFF. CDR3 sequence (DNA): TGTGCCAGCAGCCCCCCAACAGGGGACCCTGAAGCTTTCTTT.

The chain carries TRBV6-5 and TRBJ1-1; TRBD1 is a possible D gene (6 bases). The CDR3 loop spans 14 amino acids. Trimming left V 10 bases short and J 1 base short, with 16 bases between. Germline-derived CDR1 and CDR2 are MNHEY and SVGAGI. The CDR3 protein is CATLRGGRNTEAFF. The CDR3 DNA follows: TGTGCCACCCTAAGAGGGGGAAGGAACACTGAAGCTTTCTTT.

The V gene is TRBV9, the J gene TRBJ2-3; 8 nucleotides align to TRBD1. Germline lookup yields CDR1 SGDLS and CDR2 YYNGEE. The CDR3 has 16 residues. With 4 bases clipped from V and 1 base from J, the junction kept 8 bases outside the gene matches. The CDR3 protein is CASSPRQGWGTDTQYF. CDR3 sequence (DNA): TGTGCCAGCAGCCCTAGACAGGGGTGGGGCACAGATACGCAGTATTTT. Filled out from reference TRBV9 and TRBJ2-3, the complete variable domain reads DSGVTQTPKHLITATGQRVTLRCSPRSGDLSVYWYQQSLDQGLQFLIQYYNGEERAKGNILERFSAQQFPDLHSELNLSSLELGDSALYFCASSPRQGWGTDTQYFGPGTRLTVL.

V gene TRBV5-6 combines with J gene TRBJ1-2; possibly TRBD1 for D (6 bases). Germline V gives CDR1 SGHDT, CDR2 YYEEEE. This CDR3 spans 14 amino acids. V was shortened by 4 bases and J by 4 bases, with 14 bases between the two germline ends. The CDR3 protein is CASSQKDSVYGYTF. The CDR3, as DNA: TGTGCCAGCAGCCAGAAGGACAGCGTCTATGGCTACACCTTC.

CDR3 bases: TGTGCCAGCTCACCTCAGAACACTGAAGCTTTCTTT. Its translation is CASSPQNTEAFF. This chain uses TRBV18 with TRBJ1-1; D is ambiguous. Per the germline V gene, CDR1 is KGHSH and CDR2 is LQKENI. V lost 3 bases and J lost 1, with 3 bases in between. The CDR3 consists of 12 residues.

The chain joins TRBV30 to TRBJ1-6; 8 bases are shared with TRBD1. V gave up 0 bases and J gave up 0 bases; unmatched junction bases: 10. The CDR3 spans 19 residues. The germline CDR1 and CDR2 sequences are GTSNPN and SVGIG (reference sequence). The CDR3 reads CAWSVPGGRIVSYNSPLHF. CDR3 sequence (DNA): TGTGCCTGGAGTGTACCAGGGGGCCGAATAGTCTCCTATAATTCACCCCTCCACTTT.